There are a few counts of the clone carrying this TCR beta chain. Its antigen is unidentified. Using its own MiXCR run on the RACE reads, TCRdb lists one record per CDR3 protein. The sample has 250,000 to 300,000 distinct CDR3 sequences; over 7.5% are singletons. This sample was taken from a study of human T cells and chemical hapten exposure. As for the study in general: Once 0.01% DPC had been applied to the upper back by patch test, readings were taken at 6 days.

Time point denoted: pre-sensitization, week 0. Noted treatment: therapeutic diphenylcyclopropenone sensitization with weekly scalp DPC. The donor pool consisted of alopecia patients aged 18 to 70 years, considered suitable for DPC. Findings and caveats of the study: Since the donors had alopecia, their immune response may not be the same as that of healthy people.

This material consisted of whole blood, taken in connection with sensitization to the hapten diphenylcyclopropenone (DPC). This TCR was recovered from a man aged 18 to 29 with alopecia areata. Some clones in this sample may be carry-over from other donors' samples.

The CDR3 nucleotides are TGTGCCAGCAGCCCCTGGGAGGAAGCCAAAGAGACCCAGTACTTC. This gives the protein CASSPWEEAKETQYF. The rearrangement uses TRBV7-9 and TRBJ2-5; D possibly corresponds to TRBD2 (6 bases). Germline CDR1 SEHNR, CDR2 FQNEAQ (reference sequence). CDR3 length: 15 residues. V shed 5 bases and J shed 3 bases, with 16 bases lying between them.